This T cell receptor beta chain was identified during a study of blood T cell repertoires in COVID-19. Germline V gene data show CDR1 as MDHEN and CDR2 as SYDVKM. J lost 0 bases, V lost 7 bases, and 3 bases had no gene match. The length of the CDR3 is 14 residues. Produced via immunoSEQ multiplex PCR; TCRdb's table is partial and in-frame only. The data contain about 210,000 clones, just under 85% of them singletons. The source of this sequence is a woman aged 45-65 years with active or convalescent COVID-19. The V gene is TRBV28, the J gene TRBJ1-3; 7 nucleotides line up with TRBD1. The sample taken for sequencing was peripheral blood. The DNA of the CDR3 is TGTGCCAGCAAGGACAGGAGCTCTGGAAACACCATATATTTT. It specifies CASKDRSSGNTIYF.